This T cell receptor beta chain was profiled in a study of PD-L1 blockade in urothelial cancer. For the study at large: Patients' prior chemotherapy regimens numbered 0 to 3.

PCRs were each spiked with synthetic TCR analog templates. Clones were read by immunoSEQ multiplex PCR, and TCRdb kept only the in-frame ones, dropping some. Of about 88,000 clones in the sample, around 92% were seen once. CDR3 length: 17 residues. Germline loops: CDR1 SNHLY, CDR2 FYNNEI. V lost 8 bases to trimming and J lost 4 bases; unmatched junction nucleotides: 17. Time point here: pretreatment peripheral blood. Patients' urothelial carcinoma was locally advanced or metastatic. This chain connects TRBV2 to TRBJ2-3; the match to TRBD2 covers 8 bases. The specimen was PBMCs, collected around atezolizumab (anti-PD-L1) treatment. The sequence came from a woman aged 80 or older with urothelial cancer. Here the CDR3 DNA reads TGTGCCAGCTATCAAGGTTGGGGACTAGGGATTCCAGATACGCAGTATTTT. It encodes CASYQGWGLGIPDTQYF.